This T cell receptor beta chain was captured in a study of blood T cell repertoires in COVID-19. TCRdb's copy holds only in-frame clones and misses some; the assay was immunoSEQ multiplex PCR. This table holds 210,000 or so clones, 90% found once. This CDR3 has 14 residues. Trimming cost V 6 bases and J 4 bases; bases outside gene matches: 2. The V gene's germline CDR1 is MNHEY and CDR2 SVGAGI. This TCR derives from a man aged 45-65 years with acute or convalescent COVID-19. The sequenced sample consisted of peripheral blood. The rearrangement joins TRBV6-5 to TRBJ1-4, with 10 bases lining up with TRBD1. In DNA, the CDR3 is TGTGCCAGCAGGGGACAGGGGAATAATGAAAAACTGTTTTTT. Translating gives CASRGQGNNEKLFF.